This entry concerns a single T cell receptor beta chain. These data are taken from a study of shared clonotypes between healthy human individuals. The CDR3 covers 16 residues. Trimming at V came to 4 bases and at J to 4 bases, leaving 7 bases not matched to a gene. CDR1 and CDR2 from the germline V gene are MNHEY and SVGAGI. The protocol was immunoSEQ multiplex PCR, while the TCRdb copy is restricted to in-frame clones and leaves out a portion. The sample shows some 2.4 million clones, 80% to 95% of them seen only once. What was sequenced was naive CD4+ T cells from PBMCs. The subset denotes: CD45RA+ positively selected. The chain employs TRBV6-5 and TRBJ2-1; 10 bases line up with TRBD1. This receptor was taken from a man between 18 and 35 years old in good health. Some clones in this sample may be carry-over from other donors' samples. The CDR3 spells CASSSSGTGAYNEQFF. The CDR3 coding sequence is TGTGCCAGCAGTTCTTCCGGGACAGGGGCATACAATGAGCAGTTCTTC.